The 27 T cell receptor beta chains in this list originate from one sample, sequenced in a study of CD8+ T cells in alopecia areata. Reverse transcribed after extraction, RNA yielded cDNA as the sequencing template. Sequencing was performed with immunoSEQ multiplex PCR; in TCRdb, only in-frame clones are kept and a portion is missing. The data contain around 130,000 clones, around 50% of them seen just once; the ten biggest clones take up under 5%. The sequences come from CD4+ T cells sorted from blood, collected at week 0. These receptors were obtained from a human donor with alopecia areata.

Written as DNA, the CDR3 is TGTGCCAGCAGCGTAGGAATTAGGGAGTTTGGAGAGACCCAGTACTTC. Translating gives CASSVGIREFGETQYF. The V gene is TRBV9, the J gene TRBJ2-5, with D possibly matching TRBD2 (5 bases). The CDR3 runs 16 residues. The germline V and J ends were trimmed by 0 bases and 4 bases, with 16 bases remaining between them. The germline V gene encodes CDR1 SGDLS and CDR2 YYNGEE.

The chain employs TRBV6-5 and TRBJ2-5; perhaps D is TRBD1 or TRBD2 (5 bases each). The germline CDR1 and CDR2 sequences are MNHEY and SVGAGI. The CDR3 spans 15 residues. Trimming left V 6 bases short and J 3 bases short, with 17 bases between. The CDR3: CASSTLLGAEETQYF. The CDR3 DNA follows: TGTGCCAGCAGCACACTCCTCGGGGCGGAAGAGACCCAGTACTTC.

This clone occurred a few times. The chain combines TRBV4-1 with TRBJ2-3, with TRBD1 matching over 7 bases. Per the germline V gene, CDR1 is MGHRA and CDR2 is YSYEKL. The CDR3 length is 13 residues. V trimming: 5 bases; J trimming: 6 bases; junction bases outside the gene matches: 5. CDR3 amino acids: CASSTGERDTQYF. The DNA for the CDR3 is TGCGCCAGCAGCACAGGGGAGCGGGATACGCAGTATTTT.

This clone was observed a few times. V gene TRBV7-2 combines with J gene TRBJ2-1; no clear D gene. The CDR3 runs 16 residues. Trimming took off 5 bases at V and 2 bases at J, with 16 bases between the two ends. Per germline, CDR1 SGHTA and CDR2 FQGNSA. The CDR3: CASSPPPDPTYNEQFF. Here the CDR3 DNA reads TGTGCCAGCAGCCCCCCCCCGGACCCCACCTACAATGAGCAGTTCTTC.

This clone has more than one count but fewer than ten. The chain links TRBV29-1 to TRBJ1-2; D unclear. CDR1 is SQVTM and CDR2 is ANQGSEA in the germline V gene. V was pared by 3 bases and J by 5 bases, with 10 bases between. CDR3 size: 12 residues. CDR3 protein: CSVDVRGYGYTF. The CDR3 DNA sequence: TGCAGCGTTGATGTCCGCGGTTATGGCTACACCTTC.

A few counts support this clone. The chain has TRBV29-1 and TRBJ1-1, with D perhaps matching TRBD1 (6 bases). Germline-derived CDR1 and CDR2 are SQVTM and ANQGSEA. Trimming took off 0 bases at V and 2 bases at J, with 10 bases between the two ends. The CDR3 contains 14 residues. CDR3 sequence (DNA): TGCAGCGTTGAAGAAGTACAGGGAAACACTGAAGCTTTCTTT. Encoded protein: CSVEEVQGNTEAFF.

This clone was recorded a few times. The chain uses TRBV5-1 and TRBJ2-1; 9 bases agree with TRBD1. Germline lookup yields CDR1 SGHRS and CDR2 YFSETQ. CDR3 length: 16 amino acids. The J segment lost 8 bases and the V segment lost 0 bases, leaving 9 bases of the junction unmatched. CDR3 sequence (DNA): TGCGCCAGCAGCTTGGCCTTCGGGACAGGGTCTGATGAGCAGTTCTTC. Amino acid sequence: CASSLAFGTGSDEQFF.

The V gene is TRBV9, the J gene TRBJ2-1; D possibly matches TRBD1 or TRBD2 (5 bases each). Germline-derived CDR1 and CDR2 are SGDLS and YYNGEE. The CDR3 consists of 13 residues. V was cut by 0 bases and J by 10 bases, with 11 bases left in between. This CDR3 reads CASSVDGDREQFF. CDR3 bases: TGTGCCAGCAGCGTAGACGGGGACCGAGAGCAGTTCTTC.

The genes are TRBV7-9 and TRBJ2-7, with 10 positions matching TRBD1. Germline CDR1 SEHNR, CDR2 FQNEAQ (reference sequence). J was trimmed by 2 bases and V by 4 bases; bases with no gene match: 11. The CDR3 has 17 residues. As DNA, the CDR3 is TGTGCCAGCAGCTCTTCACAAGCCGGGACAGGGGCCTACGAGCAGTACTTC. Amino acids: CASSSSQAGTGAYEQYF.

The rearrangement links TRBV4-1 to TRBJ2-7; TRBD1 might be the D (6 bases). CDR1 and CDR2 from the germline V gene are MGHRA and YSYEKL. V dropped 0 bases and J dropped 3 bases, with 12 bases sitting between them. This CDR3 has 15 amino acids. Written as DNA, the CDR3 is TGCGCCAGCAGCCAAGATGGACAGAATTTCTACGAGCAGTACTTC. Protein sequence: CASSQDGQNFYEQYF.

The chain employs TRBV4-1 and TRBJ1-2, with D unclear. CDR1 is MGHRA and CDR2 is YSYEKL in the germline V gene. This CDR3 is 16 amino acids long. Trimming took 0 bases from V and 0 from J, leaving 11 bases between them. The CDR3 nucleotides are TGCGCCAGCAGCCAAGATTTCGGGGAGACTAACTATGGCTACACCTTC. This codes for CASSQDFGETNYGYTF.

The rearrangement links TRBV18 to TRBJ2-6; the D call may be TRBD1 or TRBD2 (5 bases each). The CDR3 consists of 19 residues. Germline CDR1 KGHSH, CDR2 LQKENI. V was clipped by 2 bases and J by 2 bases, with 19 bases between them. The CDR3 region has the DNA TGTGCCAGCTCACCATACCGAGAGGGGTTAAGTGCTGGGGCCAACGTCCTGACTTTC. This encodes CASSPYREGLSAGANVLTF. Drawing the rest from reference TRBV18 and TRBJ2-6, the complete variable domain is NAGVMQNPRHLVRRRGQEARLRCSPMKGHSHVYWYRQLPEEGLKFMVYLQKENIIDESGMPKERFSAEFPKEGPSILRIQQVVRGDSAAYFCASSPYREGLSAGANVLTFGAGSRLTVL.

This rearrangement joins TRBV5-1 to TRBJ1-4, with TRBD1 as a possible D gene (6 bases). Germline V gene sequence: CDR1 SGHRS, CDR2 YFSETQ. The length of the CDR3 is 15 residues. The ends were cut back, 5 bases at V and 3 bases at J, with 14 bases in the middle. The CDR3 bases are TGCGCCAGCAGTTTCCAGGGGTCGGCTAATGAAAAACTGTTTTTT. Translated: CASSFQGSANEKLFF.

The V call is TRBV29-1, the J call TRBJ1-1; 10 bases are a match to TRBD1. CDR3 length: 15 residues. Germline CDR1 is SQVTM and CDR2 is ANQGSEA. V gave up 7 bases and J gave up 4 bases; unmatched junction bases: 12. The DNA for the CDR3 is TGCAGCGCGGCGGTGACAGGGGGCGTTGGCACTGAAGCTTTCTTT. Its translation is CSAAVTGGVGTEAFF.

The CDR3 DNA sequence: TGTGCCAGCAGCCAAAGGACAGGGTTTACCGGGGAGCTGTTTTTT. Translating gives CASSQRTGFTGELFF. The V gene is TRBV14, the J gene TRBJ2-2; 8 nucleotides align to TRBD1. V was clipped by 2 bases and J by 5 bases; unmatched bases: 4. This CDR3 is built from 15 residues. In germline, CDR1 is SGHDN, CDR2 FVKESK.

V and J are TRBV5-1 and TRBJ2-7, with D tentatively TRBD2 (6 bases). The CDR3 covers 15 residues. The V and J ends lost 4 bases and 6 bases respectively, with 20 bases between them. CDR1 is SGHRS and CDR2 is YFSETQ in the germline V gene. DNA for the CDR3: TGCGCCAGCAGCAGATGGTCGGGCGGGGCCGGCGAGCAGTACTTC. Translation: CASSRWSGGAGEQYF.

V usage is TRBV20-1 and J usage is TRBJ2-5; no firm D call. The CDR3 extends over 11 amino acids. V was clipped by 2 bases and J by 5 bases, with 6 bases between them. Germline V gives CDR1 DFQATT, CDR2 SNEGSKA (reference sequence). CDR3 amino acids: CSARKVETQYF. The CDR3 DNA follows: TGCAGTGCTAGAAAGGTGGAGACCCAGTACTTC.

The V gene is TRBV7-9, the J gene TRBJ2-3; D not resolved. Germline V gene lookup returns CDR1 SEHNR and CDR2 FQNEAQ (reference sequence). Trimming took 5 bases from V and 2 from J, leaving 14 bases between them. The CDR3 consists of 15 residues. The CDR3 nucleotides are TGTGCCAGCAGCCACCTATGGGAACCCACAGATACGCAGTATTTT. Translating gives CASSHLWEPTDTQYF.

V gene TRBV9 combines with J gene TRBJ2-1; D ambiguous. This CDR3 contains 15 residues. Trimming took 0 bases from V and 0 from J, leaving 7 bases between them. Germline loops: CDR1 SGDLS, CDR2 YYNGEE. The CDR3 bases are TGTGCCAGCAGCGTAGGCAGTGGCTCCTACAATGAGCAGTTCTTC. This gives the protein CASSVGSGSYNEQFF.

The chain employs TRBV5-6 and TRBJ2-7; 8 bases map to TRBD1. This CDR3 spans 15 amino acids. With V trimmed by 0 bases and J by 6 bases, 8 bases remained unmatched. Germline V gives CDR1 SGHDT, CDR2 YYEEEE. The CDR3, as DNA: TGTGCCAGCAGCTTGGCCCTAGGACAGGGCTCCGAGCAGTACTTC. Residues: CASSLALGQGSEQYF.

The V gene is TRBV27, the J gene TRBJ1-2; maybe TRBD1 (6 bases). Trimming left V 5 bases short and J 8 bases short, with 15 bases between. Germline loops: CDR1 MNHEY, CDR2 SMNVEV (reference sequence). This CDR3 spans 13 amino acids. The chain's CDR3 is CASSPSGAGGYTF. As DNA, the CDR3 is TGTGCCAGCAGTCCCTCAGGGGCTGGCGGCTACACCTTC.

This clone has more than one count but fewer than ten. The chain combines TRBV7-3 with TRBJ1-1, with unresolved D. Trimming took off 5 bases at V and 5 bases at J, with 12 bases between the two ends. The germline gives CDR1 SGHTA, CDR2 FQGTGA. The CDR3 loop spans 13 amino acids. The CDR3 nucleotides read TGTGCCAGCAGCGTGGCTATGGGAACTGAAGCTTTCTTT. Encoded protein: CASSVAMGTEAFF.

The chain uses TRBV12-5 and TRBJ1-2; TRBD1 matches at 7 bases. The germline gives CDR1 LGHNT, CDR2 FRNRAP. Trimming at V came to 7 bases and at J to 3 bases, leaving 8 bases not matched to a gene. There are 14 residues in the CDR3. The CDR3 reads CASAPGQAHYGYTF. CDR3 sequence (DNA): TGTGCTAGTGCACCCGGACAGGCCCACTATGGCTACACCTTC.

This chain connects TRBV19 to TRBJ2-6; weak D call: TRBD1 (6 bases). V gave up 4 bases and J gave up 3 bases, with 10 bases separating them. Germline lookup yields CDR1 LNHDA and CDR2 SQIVND (reference sequence). The CDR3 is made up of 15 amino acids. The CDR3 DNA reads as TGTGCCAGTAGTACACAGGGTGGTGGGGCCAACGTCCTGACTTTC. Protein product: CASSTQGGGANVLTF.

The chain is built from TRBV9 and TRBJ1-6, with 7 bases matching TRBD1. J lost 5 bases, V lost 4 bases, and 6 bases had no gene match. Germline loops: CDR1 SGDLS, CDR2 YYNGEE. The CDR3 consists of 15 residues. The CDR3 loop reads CASSFRDRDNSPLHF. The CDR3 nucleotides read TGTGCCAGCAGCTTCCGAGACAGGGATAATTCACCCCTCCACTTT. The full variable domain, its missing parts supplied by reference TRBV9 and TRBJ1-6, is DSGVTQTPKHLITATGQRVTLRCSPRSGDLSVYWYQQSLDQGLQFLIQYYNGEERAKGNILERFSAQQFPDLHSELNLSSLELGDSALYFCASSFRDRDNSPLHFGNGTRLTVT.

This clone was found a few times. The chain joins TRBV5-1 to TRBJ2-1; 8 positions match TRBD1. CDR3 length: 14 residues. V shed 2 bases and J 4 bases; nucleotides not matched to a gene: 2. Germline V gene lookup returns CDR1 SGHRS and CDR2 YFSETQ. CDR3 amino acids: CASSFGQGYNEQFF. As DNA, the CDR3 is TGCGCCAGCAGCTTCGGACAGGGATACAATGAGCAGTTCTTC. Drawing the rest from reference TRBV5-1 and TRBJ2-1, the complete variable domain is KAGVTQTPRYLIKTRGQQVTLSCSPISGHRSVSWYQQTPGQGLQFLFEYFSETQRNKGNFPGRFSGRQFSNSRSEMNVSTLELGDSALYLCASSFGQGYNEQFFGPGTRLTVL.

The chain employs TRBV6-5 and TRBJ1-2; D remains unclear. Germline CDR1 is MNHEY and CDR2 is SVGAGI. The CDR3 is 15 residues long. V dropped 5 bases and J dropped 0 bases, with 13 bases sitting between them. The CDR3 bases are TGTGCCAGCAGTCATACCCGGCAGGCTAACTATGGCTACACCTTC. This codes for CASSHTRQANYGYTF.